This TCR beta chain was documented in a study of cytomegalovirus exposure and HLA in healthy donors. PCR used 60 Vbeta primers and 13 Jbeta primers. TCRdb's copy holds only in-frame clones and misses some; the assay was immunoSEQ multiplex PCR. The sample includes under 250,000 clones, around four fifths of them seen just once. Study-level results: A later analysis by the authors found several of the most significant clusters apparently linked to common viral pathogens.

Turning to this clone: What it recognizes is unknown.

The CDR3 runs to 15 residues. Per germline, CDR1 MDHEN and CDR2 SYDVKM. V was shortened by 5 bases and J by 7 bases, with 21 bases between the two germline ends. The sequence was collected from a woman between 50 and 59 years old in good health and CMV-seropositive. J is TRBJ2-7 and V is TRBV28; weak D call: TRBD1 (6 bases). The sequenced material came from PBMCs. The CDR3 DNA follows: TGTGCCAGCAGTCTCCGGGACACGACGCGTTATGAGCAGTACTTC. Its translation is CASSLRDTTRYEQYF.